A selection of T cell receptor beta chains follows, all from one sample in a study of blood T cell repertoires in COVID-19. Sequencing used immunoSEQ multiplex PCR; TCRdb keeps in-frame clones, though not all of them. The table includes approximately 260,000 clones, around 85% detected once. Material for sequencing was peripheral blood. The receptors originated from a woman aged 70-85 years with acute or convalescent COVID-19. The conserved cysteine and the conserved F or W are not part of the CDR3 here.

CDR3aa: ASSPAGKGSLDGYT
j_gene: TRBJ1-2
v_gene: TRBV3-1/TRBV3-2

CDR3aa: ASSPRQDRYEQY
j_gene: TRBJ2-7
v_gene: TRBV27

CDR3aa: ASSEGAFNTGELF
j_gene: TRBJ2-2
v_gene: TRBV6-1

CDR3aa: ASAGQTDKNTEAF
j_gene: TRBJ1-1
v_gene: TRBV9

CDR3aa: ASSVVEWADTQY
j_gene: TRBJ2-3
v_gene: TRBV9

CDR3aa: ASSPNPGTGSYNEQF
j_gene: TRBJ2-1
v_gene: TRBV5-1

CDR3aa: ASSARQGLGADTQY
j_gene: TRBJ2-3
v_gene: TRBV4-1

CDR3aa: ASSPKGGEGSYT
j_gene: TRBJ1-2
v_gene: TRBV18

CDR3aa: ASSAGQGPYNEQF
j_gene: TRBJ2-1
v_gene: TRBV2

CDR3aa: AWSYNNSPLH
j_gene: TRBJ1-6
v_gene: TRBV30